Below, 27 T cell receptor beta chains from the same sample are listed, as sequenced in a study of cytomegalovirus exposure and HLA in healthy donors. PCR amplification relied on 60 Vbeta primers (plus 13 Jbeta primers). The repertoire was sequenced with immunoSEQ multiplex PCR; TCRdb's copy has only in-frame clones and lacks some. Altogether 110,000 or so clones are present, about 80% being singletons, with the ten largest covering around 4.9%. The sequenced sample was PBMCs. These receptors all stem from a man aged 50 to 60 in good health and CMV-seropositive.

The chain couples TRBV7-9 to TRBJ2-7; 7 bases are a match to TRBD1. The CDR3 covers 12 residues. Germline V lookup: CDR1 SEHNR, CDR2 FQNEAQ (reference sequence). The DNA for the CDR3 is TGTTCCACCCAAACAGGGGTGACCGAGCAGTACTTC. Amino acids: CSTQTGVTEQYF.

The chain combines TRBV2 with TRBJ1-5; tentative D call: TRBD1 (5 bases). The germline gives CDR1 SNHLY, CDR2 FYNNEI. CDR3 size: 13 residues. V dropped 6 bases and J dropped 6 bases, with 12 bases sitting between them. The chain's CDR3 is CASRSGTGQPQHF. The CDR3 DNA follows: TGTGCCAGCAGGTCGGGGACTGGTCAGCCCCAGCATTTT.

The rearrangement joins TRBV5-1 to TRBJ1-6; D is possibly TRBD1 (6 bases). The CDR3 is 15 amino acids. Trimming pared 0 bases from V and 16 bases from J, leaving 20 bases between. Germline assignment: CDR1 SGHRS and CDR2 YFSETQ. The CDR3 coding sequence is TGCGCCAGCAGCTTGGAGAACGGACAGAGACCGTATCTCCACTTT. Residues: CASSLENGQRPYLHF.

The chain recombines TRBV28 with TRBJ2-1; perhaps TRBD1 as D (6 bases). CDR3 length equals 12 residues. Germline CDR1 and CDR2: MDHEN and SYDVKM. V was cut by 9 bases and J by 4 bases, with 10 bases left in between. CDR3 loop: CASNQGYNEQFF. The CDR3 nucleotides read TGTGCCAGTAACCAGGGGTACAATGAGCAGTTCTTC.

The chain joins TRBV28 to TRBJ2-5; 11 positions match TRBD1. This CDR3 is 16 amino acids long. Germline V lookup: CDR1 MDHEN, CDR2 SYDVKM. The V and J ends lost 10 bases and 5 bases, in that order; junction bases with no gene match: 15. This CDR3 is CATYPGQGANYETQYF. The CDR3 DNA reads TGTGCCACCTACCCTGGACAGGGGGCTAATTACGAGACCCAGTACTTC. Looking up the rest from reference TRBV28 and TRBJ2-5 gives the full variable domain: DVKVTQSSRYLVKRTGEKVFLECVQDMDHENMFWYRQDPGLGLRLIYFSYDVKMKEKGDIPEGYSVSREKKERFSLILESASTNQTSMYLCATYPGQGANYETQYFGPGTRLLVL.

Written as DNA, the CDR3 is TGTGCCAGCAGTGCTAACAGGGGCTACTTGAACACTGAAGCTTTCTTT. Translation gives CASSANRGYLNTEAFF. The chain carries TRBV2 and TRBJ1-1; TRBD1 matches at 7 bases. The length of the CDR3 is 16 residues. From germline, CDR1 is SNHLY and CDR2 FYNNEI. V gave up 4 bases and J gave up 0 bases; unmatched junction bases: 8.

This sequence joins TRBV18 and TRBJ1-2, with a possible D match to TRBD1 (6 bases). The V and J ends lost 0 bases and 7 bases respectively, with 15 bases between them. Germline CDR1 and CDR2: KGHSH and LQKENI. The CDR3 consists of 15 residues. The DNA for the CDR3 is TGTGCCAGCTCACCACCGGCGAATGGGGGCCTTGGCTACACCTTC. This gives the protein CASSPPANGGLGYTF.

This clone has more than one count but fewer than ten. The chain couples TRBV5-1 to TRBJ2-5; TRBD1 agrees at 11 bases. The ends lost 4 bases at V and 6 bases at J; junction bases unmatched: 8. Germline V CDR1 and CDR2: SGHRS, YFSETQ. CDR3 length: 15 residues. CDR3 DNA: TGCGCCAGCAGCCCGGGGACAGGGGGAAGGAAGACCCAGTACTTC. Protein product: CASSPGTGGRKTQYF.

The rearrangement joins TRBV5-1 to TRBJ2-2; TRBD2 aligns across 13 bases. This CDR3 is 17 amino acids long. Germline CDR1 SGHRS, CDR2 YFSETQ. V shed 4 bases and J 4 bases; nucleotides not matched to a gene: 7. CDR3 sequence (DNA): TGCGCCAGCAGCGGGGGACTAGCGGGGAAGAGCACCGGGGAGCTGTTTTTT. Residues: CASSGGLAGKSTGELFF.

The rearrangement links TRBV10-1 to TRBJ2-3; the D gene is possibly TRBD1 (6 bases). Trimming took off 3 bases at V and 4 bases at J, with 17 bases between the two ends. CDR1 is WNHNN and CDR2 is SYGVQD in the germline V gene (reference sequence). The CDR3 sequence is 16 residues long. This CDR3 reads CASSDGTGSLADTQYF. CDR3 bases: TGCGCCAGCAGTGACGGTACAGGGAGTTTAGCAGATACGCAGTATTTT.

The chain is built from TRBV28 and TRBJ1-1, with D hard to call. Germline assignment: CDR1 MDHEN and CDR2 SYDVKM. CDR3 size: 14 residues. Trimming removed 5 bases from V and 1 base from J, with 11 bases in between. The CDR3 reads CASSPTDWNTEAFF. CDR3 bases: TGTGCCAGCAGTCCGACGGACTGGAACACTGAAGCTTTCTTT.

CDR3 in amino acids: CSVEVLGAGGSYEQYF. For the CDR3, the DNA is TGCAGCGTTGAAGTTTTGGGAGCAGGGGGCTCCTACGAGCAGTACTTC. The genes are TRBV29-1 and TRBJ2-7, with 7 bases that match TRBD1. This CDR3 is 16 amino acids long. The V gene end was trimmed by 1 base and the J gene end by 0 bases; junction bases not matched to a gene: 9. Looked up from germline, CDR1 is SQVTM and CDR2 is ANQGSEA.

The rearrangement uses TRBV6-5 and TRBJ1-2, with D perhaps matching TRBD1 (6 bases). Trimming removed 5 bases at V and 3 bases at J, with 10 bases between. CDR3 length: 13 amino acids. Germline V lookup: CDR1 MNHEY, CDR2 SVGAGI. Here the CDR3 DNA reads TGTGCCAGCAGTCGGAGACAGGACTATGGCTACACCTTC. It codes for CASSRRQDYGYTF.

The rearrangement joins TRBV29-1 to TRBJ2-3; TRBD1 matches 9 bases. The CDR3 spans 13 residues. With V trimmed by 6 bases and J by 3 bases, 4 bases remained unmatched. Germline-derived CDR1 and CDR2 are SQVTM and ANQGSEA. CDR3 loop: CSVGQGRTDTQYF. The CDR3 DNA sequence: TGCAGCGTGGGACAGGGTCGAACAGATACGCAGTATTTT.

The chain joins TRBV19 to TRBJ2-5; 10 bases align to TRBD1. V lost 6 bases and J lost 2; bases outside the gene matches: 9. This CDR3 comprises 16 residues. Per the germline V gene, CDR1 is LNHDA and CDR2 is SQIVND (reference sequence). Here the CDR3 DNA reads TGTGCCAGTAGCCTACCGGGACAGGGGACGCAAGAGACCCAGTACTTC. Amino acid sequence: CASSLPGQGTQETQYF.

This chain links TRBV27 with TRBJ2-7, with D unresolved. Germline V gene data show CDR1 as MNHEY and CDR2 as SMNVEV (reference sequence). The CDR3 is 15 residues long. V was clipped by 5 bases and J by 3 bases, with 17 bases between them. As DNA, the CDR3 is TGTGCCAGCAGTCCGCGTGTTGGTTCTGGCTACGAGCAGTACTTC. Protein product: CASSPRVGSGYEQYF.

The chain has TRBV28 and TRBJ1-2, with 7 bases lining up with TRBD1. Germline CDR1 reads MDHEN; CDR2 reads SYDVKM. Trimming took 6 bases from V and 4 from J; bases not matched to a gene: 8. This CDR3 is built from 14 residues. In DNA, the CDR3 is TGTGCCAGCAGGAAAAACCCAGGGGGCTATGGCTACACCTTC. Protein: CASRKNPGGYGYTF.

V usage is TRBV5-1 and J usage is TRBJ2-3; possible D gene TRBD2, 6 bases. The germline V gene encodes CDR1 SGHRS and CDR2 YFSETQ. Trimming took off 4 bases at V and 6 bases at J, with 15 bases between the two ends. The CDR3 covers 14 residues. The CDR3 sequence: CASSIRHRGDTQYF. CDR3 nucleotide sequence: TGCGCCAGCAGCATTCGCCACCGGGGGGATACGCAGTATTTT.

This clone occurred a few times. V usage is TRBV7-2 and J usage is TRBJ2-1; no reliable D call. Per the germline V gene, CDR1 is SGHTA and CDR2 is FQGNSA. Between the trimmed V and J ends, which lost 7 bases and 4 bases, there was a span of 11 bases. This CDR3 is 13 amino acids long. The CDR3 DNA is TGTGCCAGCAAGAACCAACAGTACAATGAGCAGTTCTTC. Its translation is CASKNQQYNEQFF. The full variable domain, completed using reference TRBV7-2 and TRBJ2-1, is GAGVSQSPSNKVTEKGKDVELRCDPISGHTALYWYRQSLGQGLEFLIYFQGNSAPDKSGLPSDRFSAERTGGSVSTLTIQRTQQEDSAVYLCASKNQQYNEQFFGPGTRLTVL.

The genes are TRBV6-5 and TRBJ1-2, with D unclear. CDR1 and CDR2 (germline): MNHEY, SVGAGI. CDR3 length equals 15 residues. V lost 0 bases and J lost 5, with 13 bases in between. DNA for the CDR3: TGTGCCAGCAGTTACTCCGGGATGACGGAGTATGGCTACACCTTC. Protein sequence: CASSYSGMTEYGYTF.

This clone has a single count. The J gene is TRBJ2-7, the V gene TRBV7-8; 8 bases map to TRBD1. The CDR3 contains 11 residues. The germline V gene encodes CDR1 SGHVS and CDR2 FQNEAQ. After removal of 8 bases from V and 5 bases from J, the junction contained 2 bases not matched to a gene. The CDR3 loop reads CASGQGNEQYF. CDR3 nucleotide sequence: TGTGCCAGCGGACAGGGTAACGAGCAGTACTTC.

This chain connects TRBV6-6 to TRBJ2-2; 8 positions agree with TRBD1. V trimming: 5 bases; J trimming: 3 bases; junction bases outside the gene matches: 5. Germline values: CDR1 MNHNY, CDR2 SVGAGI (reference sequence). This CDR3 contains 15 residues. The CDR3 DNA is TGTGCCAGCAGTAACGACAGGGGTTACACCGGGGAGCTGTTTTTT. Translation gives CASSNDRGYTGELFF.

This clone was recorded once. CDR3 DNA: TGTGCCAGCAGTGTTGACAGACCGAATTCACCCCTCCACTTT. It encodes CASSVDRPNSPLHF. The rearrangement uses TRBV25-1 and TRBJ1-6; D perhaps matches TRBD1 (5 bases). CDR1 and CDR2 from the germline V gene are MGHDK and SYGVNS. This CDR3 comprises 14 residues. V was trimmed by 4 bases and J by 7 bases, leaving 11 bases between them.

The V and J genes are TRBV9 and TRBJ2-5; 13 nucleotides agree with TRBD2. CDR1 is SGDLS and CDR2 is YYNGEE in the germline V gene. V lost 3 bases, J lost 3 bases, and 11 bases stayed unmatched. The CDR3 covers 18 residues. The CDR3, as DNA: TGTGCCAGCAGCGGGACTAGCGGGAGAAATGAGGATGAAGAGACCCAGTACTTC. Translated, it gives CASSGTSGRNEDEETQYF.

The chain employs TRBV23-1 and TRBJ1-5, with D hard to call. TRBV23-1 is reported as an ORF; its role is uncertain. This CDR3 contains 17 residues. V was cut by 0 bases and J by 2 bases, with 14 bases left in between. CDR3 residues: CASSQSMVGQGNQPQHF. The CDR3 nucleotides are TGCGCCAGCAGTCAATCGATGGTAGGTCAGGGCAATCAGCCCCAGCATTTT.

This clone was picked up one time. The V call is TRBV6-1, the J call TRBJ2-7; perhaps TRBD1 as D (5 bases). CDR1 and CDR2 (germline): MNHNS, SASEGT. Trimming took 3 bases from V and 0 from J, leaving 9 bases between them. The CDR3 spans 14 residues. The CDR3 protein is CASSDRALSYEQYF. Written as DNA, the CDR3 is TGTGCCAGCAGTGACAGGGCCCTCTCCTACGAGCAGTACTTC.

The chain combines TRBV28 with TRBJ2-3; D is possibly TRBD2 (6 bases). CDR1 MDHEN and CDR2 SYDVKM come from the germline V gene. The CDR3 covers 16 residues. The germline V and J ends were trimmed by 4 bases and 0 bases, with 14 bases remaining between them. In DNA form, the CDR3 reads TGTGCCAGCAGTTCCTCGGGACTCCGGAGCACAGATACGCAGTATTTT. Translating it yields CASSSSGLRSTDTQYF.